Listed here are 6 T cell receptor beta chains from one sample, sequenced in a study of beta chain features in type 1 diabetes. Study-wide findings and caveats: Shorter TCRB CDR3s, moderately but significantly so, marked every one of the four CD4+ subsets in Type 1 diabetes patients.

The whole isolated RNA underwent reverse transcription, so sequencing captured expressed TCRB transcripts. Here immunoSEQ multiplex PCR was the method, and the copy in TCRdb shows in-frame clones only, minus some. The sample records 300,000 to 350,000 clones, roughly 8.8% being singletons. These receptors are not linked to any known antigen. The sample comprised central memory CD4+ T cells from blood. These receptors originate from a young man with type 1 diabetes.

In its sample, this clone was seen a few times. V usage is TRBV29-1 and J usage is TRBJ1-5, with no clear D. The CDR3 has 13 residues. The V end was cut by 5 bases, the J end by 3 bases, with 11 bases between. In germline, CDR1 is SQVTM, CDR2 ANQGSEA. CDR3 sequence reads: CSVRHGFNQPQHF. CDR3 sequence (DNA): TGCAGCGTTCGACACGGTTTCAATCAGCCCCAGCATTTT.

This clone was picked up a small number of times. The chain carries TRBV29-1 and TRBJ1-2; D unclear. In germline, CDR1 is SQVTM, CDR2 ANQGSEA. The V end was cut by 7 bases, the J end by 7 bases, with 16 bases between. The CDR3 runs 12 residues. The CDR3 sequence: CSAGAHTFGYTF. DNA of the CDR3: TGCAGCGCCGGAGCGCATACGTTTGGCTACACCTTC. The full variable domain, completed using reference TRBV29-1 and TRBJ1-2, is SAVISQKPSRDICQRGTSLTIQCQVDSQVTMMFWYRQQPGQSLTLIATANQGSEATYESGFVIDKFPISRPNLTFSTLTVSNMSPEDSSIYLCSAGAHTFGYTFGSGTRLTVV.

This clone was detected only a few times. The V and J genes are TRBV2 and TRBJ2-5, with 11 positions matching TRBD2. Losses at the gene ends were 6 bases for V and 4 bases for J; bases not matched to a gene: 4. This CDR3 is 14 amino acids long. The V gene's germline CDR1 is SNHLY and CDR2 FYNNEI. CDR3 DNA: TGTGCCAGCAGGGCGGGACTAGCGGCAGAGACCCAGTACTTC. Its protein product is CASRAGLAAETQYF.

CDR3 protein: CASTAKEDRPTEAFF. DNA for the CDR3: TGCGCCAGCACGGCGAAAGAGGACAGGCCCACTGAAGCTTTCTTT. This rearrangement joins TRBV5-1 to TRBJ1-1, with 7 bases that match TRBD1. Germline V gene data show CDR1 as SGHRS and CDR2 as YFSETQ. The CDR3 totals 15 residues. The V and J ends lost 6 bases and 4 bases, in that order; junction bases with no gene match: 12.

V is TRBV2 and J is TRBJ1-1; D is unresolved. V lost 5 bases to trimming and J lost 1 base, with 11 bases between them. CDR3 size: 14 residues. In germline, CDR1 is SNHLY, CDR2 FYNNEI. CDR3 nucleotide sequence: TGTGCCAGCAGTAGCCCACCGGGGAACACTGAAGCTTTCTTT. Protein product: CASSSPPGNTEAFF.

This clone came up a few times. This sequence joins TRBV2 and TRBJ2-5; 9 nucleotides match TRBD1. V lost 8 bases and J lost 2; bases outside the gene matches: 6. The V gene's germline CDR1 is SNHLY and CDR2 FYNNEI. This CDR3 has 14 amino acids. The CDR3 DNA sequence: TGTGCCAGCTTAAACGACAGGGGGCAAGAGACCCAGTACTTC. Its protein is CASLNDRGQETQYF. Complete variable domain (other parts from reference TRBV2 and TRBJ2-5): EPEVTQTPSHQVTQMGQEVILRCVPISNHLYFYWYRQILGQKVEFLVSFYNNEISEKSEIFDDQFSVERPDGSNFTLKIRSTKLEDSAMYFCASLNDRGQETQYFGPGTRLLVL.